The 4 T cell receptor beta chains given below trace back to one sample, sequenced in a study of response to subunit inactivated influenza vaccine. TCRdb redid the calling of the RT-PCR reads with MiXCR, one entry per CDR3 protein. The repertoire holds more than 450,000 distinct CDR3 sequences, with around 8% as singletons. This material consisted of PBMCs from blood, taken 23 to 25 months after vaccination. The receptors come from a man in his fifties or sixties who received an inactivated influenza vaccine.

The CDR3 coding sequence is TGTGCCAGCAGTTTAGCTAGCGGGGCCTCATCCGGACAGTTCTTC. As protein: CASSLASGASSGQFF. V is TRBV12-3 or TRBV12-4 and J is TRBJ2-1, with 8 bases that match TRBD2. This CDR3 has 15 amino acids. V was clipped by 0 bases and J by 13 bases; unmatched bases: 11.

This clonotype was found a few times. J is TRBJ2-3 and V is TRBV29-1; a possible D gene is TRBD1 (5 bases). The ends were cut back, 4 bases at V and 0 bases at J, with 8 bases in the middle. The V gene's germline CDR1 is SQVTM and CDR2 ANQGSEA. The CDR3 contains 13 residues. The CDR3 region has the DNA TGCAGCGTTGTACAGGTTAGCACAGATACGCAGTATTTT. This encodes CSVVQVSTDTQYF.

The chain uses TRBV3-1 and TRBJ2-5; 11 bases align to TRBD1. Trimming removed 4 bases from V and 4 bases from J; junction bases left unmatched: 5. The germline V gene encodes CDR1 LGHDT and CDR2 YNNKEL (reference sequence). The CDR3 is made up of 15 amino acids. The CDR3 loop is CASSPRTGGLETQYF. In nucleotides, the CDR3 is TGTGCCAGCAGCCCTCGGACAGGGGGCTTAGAGACCCAGTACTTC.

This clonotype occurred a few times. The genes are TRBV12-3 or TRBV12-4 and TRBJ1-6; TRBD1 aligns across 7 bases. The junction had 10 bases not matched to a gene; V was cut back by 4 bases and J by 10 bases. CDR3 length: 15 amino acids. CDR3 in amino acids: CASSSLGTVPSPLHF. The CDR3 DNA is TGTGCCAGCAGTTCCCTGGGGACAGTCCCCTCACCCCTCCACTTT.